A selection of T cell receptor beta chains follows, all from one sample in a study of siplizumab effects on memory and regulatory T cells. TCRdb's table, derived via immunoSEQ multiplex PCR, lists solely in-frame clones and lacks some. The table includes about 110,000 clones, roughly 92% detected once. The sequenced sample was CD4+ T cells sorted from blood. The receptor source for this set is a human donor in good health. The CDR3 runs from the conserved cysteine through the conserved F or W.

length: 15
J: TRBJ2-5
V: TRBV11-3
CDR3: CASSLGSRVGETQYF

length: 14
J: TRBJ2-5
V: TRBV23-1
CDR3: CASSQSGSRETQYF

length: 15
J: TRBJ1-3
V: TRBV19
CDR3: CASTPGGIYRNTIYF

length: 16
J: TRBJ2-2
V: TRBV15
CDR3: CATSRAPPPDTGELFF

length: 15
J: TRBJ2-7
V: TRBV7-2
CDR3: CASSPRREGWYEQYF

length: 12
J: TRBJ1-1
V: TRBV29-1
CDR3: CSVVQGNTEAFF

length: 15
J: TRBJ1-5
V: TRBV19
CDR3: CASSKDSYSNQPQHF

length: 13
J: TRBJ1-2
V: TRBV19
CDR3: CASTFSSGGGYTF

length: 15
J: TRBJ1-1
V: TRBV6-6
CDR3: CASSYSGSPVTEAFF

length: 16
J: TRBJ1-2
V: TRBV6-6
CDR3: CASSYAGQGRKAGYTF

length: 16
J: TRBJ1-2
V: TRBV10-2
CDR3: CASSESSRAHSDGYTF

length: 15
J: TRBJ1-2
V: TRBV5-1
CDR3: CASSLEGTLNYGYTF

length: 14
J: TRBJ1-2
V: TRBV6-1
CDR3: CASSDENVNYGYTF

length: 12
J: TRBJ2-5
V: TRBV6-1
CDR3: CASRDTSGTQYF

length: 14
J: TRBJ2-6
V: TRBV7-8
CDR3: CASRGGSGANVLTF

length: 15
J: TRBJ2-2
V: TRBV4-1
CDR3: CASSHTGGNTGELFF

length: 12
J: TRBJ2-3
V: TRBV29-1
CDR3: CSARLSTDTQYF

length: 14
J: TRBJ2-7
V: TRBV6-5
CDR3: CASSYRGTAYEQYF

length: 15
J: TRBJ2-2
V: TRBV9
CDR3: CASSKGQVVTGELFF

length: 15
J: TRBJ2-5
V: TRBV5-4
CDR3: CASSLRTRGKETQYF

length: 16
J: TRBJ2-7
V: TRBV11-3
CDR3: CASSVKRSGAKDEQYF

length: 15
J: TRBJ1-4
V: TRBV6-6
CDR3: CASSSTVARTEKLFF

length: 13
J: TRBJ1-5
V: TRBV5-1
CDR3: CASSLDRNQPQHF

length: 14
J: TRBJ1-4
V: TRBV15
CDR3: CATSRGQNNEKLFF

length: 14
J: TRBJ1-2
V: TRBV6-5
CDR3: CASSRGLRGYGYTF

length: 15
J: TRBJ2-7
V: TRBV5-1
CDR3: CASSFLAGETYEQYF

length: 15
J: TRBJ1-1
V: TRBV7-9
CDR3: CASSLAWRLGTEAFF

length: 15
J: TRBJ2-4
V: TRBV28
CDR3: CASSSRDRVGNIQYF

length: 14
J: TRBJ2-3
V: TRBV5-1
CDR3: CASSLGQYMDTQYF

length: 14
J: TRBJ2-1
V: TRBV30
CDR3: CACGTGKSYNEQFF

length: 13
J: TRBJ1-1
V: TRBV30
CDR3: CAWMKGRRTEAFF

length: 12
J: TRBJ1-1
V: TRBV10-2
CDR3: CASSESRGLAFF

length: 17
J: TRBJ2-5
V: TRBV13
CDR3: CASSLGPGQGAWETQYF

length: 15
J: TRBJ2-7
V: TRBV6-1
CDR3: CASSGQKVPSYEQYF

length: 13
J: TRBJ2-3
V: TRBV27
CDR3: CASGKGVADTQYF

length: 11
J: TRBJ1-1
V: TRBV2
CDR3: CAGSTGTEAFF

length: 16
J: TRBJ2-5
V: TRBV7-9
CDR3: CASSFGGGSLQETQYF

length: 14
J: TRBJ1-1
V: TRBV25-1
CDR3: CASSPHSKATEAFF